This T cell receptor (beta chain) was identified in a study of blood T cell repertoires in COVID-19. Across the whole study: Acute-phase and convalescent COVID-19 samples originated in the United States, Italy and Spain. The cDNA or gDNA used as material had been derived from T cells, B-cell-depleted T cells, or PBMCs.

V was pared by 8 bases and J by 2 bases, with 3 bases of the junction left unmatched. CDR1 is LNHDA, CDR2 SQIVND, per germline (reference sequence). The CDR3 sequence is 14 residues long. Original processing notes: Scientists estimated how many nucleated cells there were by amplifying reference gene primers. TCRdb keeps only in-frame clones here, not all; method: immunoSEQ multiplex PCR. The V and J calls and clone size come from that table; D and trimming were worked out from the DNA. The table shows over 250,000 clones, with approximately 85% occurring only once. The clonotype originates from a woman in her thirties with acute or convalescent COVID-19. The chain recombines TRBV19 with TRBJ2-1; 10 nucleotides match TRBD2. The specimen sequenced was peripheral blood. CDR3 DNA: TGTGCCAGTTCTAGCGGGAGACCCTACAATGAGCAGTTCTTC. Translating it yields CASSSGRPYNEQFF.